This TCR beta chain was obtained from a study of breast tumors, draining lymph nodes, adjacent tissues. On this clonotype itself: What it recognizes is unknown.

Each CDR3 protein is one row after TCRdb ran MiXCR on the multiplex PCR reads. The sample records roughly 260,000 distinct CDR3 sequences, roughly 31% being singletons. Axillary draining lymph nodes of breast cancer patients supplied the node samples. Study conclusions and caveats: Tumor TCR diversity was below lymph nodes but above nontumor tissue.

The sample comprised axillary lymph node tissue. This TCR was sampled from a female donor with breast cancer. Some clones in this sample may be carry-over from other donors' samples.

In DNA form, the CDR3 reads TGTGCCAGCAGAAAGGCAATGATGAACACTGAAGCTTTCTTT. It is translated as CASRKAMMNTEAFF. This rearrangement joins TRBV2 to TRBJ1-1; D uncertain. Trimming took off 6 bases at V and 0 bases at J, with 11 bases between the two ends. The CDR3 has 14 amino acids. Germline-derived CDR1 and CDR2 are SNHLY and FYNNEI.